Presented here are 18 T cell receptor beta chains from one specimen sequenced in a study of brain T cells in children with intractable seizures. Time point reported: blood from clinic visit 5 months post-surgery; TSC patient then seizure free. Produced via immunoSEQ multiplex PCR; TCRdb's table is partial and in-frame only. The table lists about 340,000 clones, roughly 92% of them singletons. This material consisted of peripheral blood, taken roughly 5 months after surgery. Receptors originate from a boy under three years old with tuberous sclerosis and intractable seizures.

This chain connects TRBV5-1 to TRBJ1-2; possible D gene TRBD1, 5 bases. The CDR3 length is 13 residues. Germline V gives CDR1 SGHRS, CDR2 YFSETQ. Between the trimmed V and J ends, which lost 1 base and 3 bases, there was a span of 7 bases. CDR3: CASSLSGYYGYTF. The DNA for the CDR3 is TGCGCCAGCAGCTTGTCAGGGTACTATGGCTACACCTTC.

This chain joins TRBV3-1 (or the pseudogene TRBV3-2) and TRBJ1-4; TRBD1 matches 10 bases. Germline V gene lookup returns CDR1 LGHDT and CDR2 YNNKEL (reference sequence). The CDR3 extends over 14 amino acids. V lost 6 bases, J lost 5 bases, and 3 bases stayed unmatched. CDR3 sequence reads: CASSWGQGNEKLFF. The CDR3 coding sequence is TGTGCCAGCAGTTGGGGACAGGGGAATGAAAAACTGTTTTTT.

The V gene is TRBV12-3 or TRBV12-4, the J gene TRBJ1-2; D is undetermined. This CDR3 region has 11 residues. V lost 5 bases and J 7 bases, leaving 8 bases between the germline ends. The CDR3 region is CASSTPPGYTF. As DNA, the CDR3 is TGTGCCAGCAGTACCCCCCCTGGCTACACCTTC.

This sequence joins TRBV7-8 and TRBJ2-7; D possibly corresponds to TRBD2 (7 bases). CDR3 length: 17 amino acids. The germline V and J ends were trimmed by 1 base and 2 bases, with 18 bases remaining between them. CDR1 and CDR2 (germline): SGHVS, FQNEAQ. CDR3: CASSLVIRGASAYEQYF. The DNA for the CDR3 is TGTGCCAGCAGCTTAGTGATCCGGGGGGCATCGGCCTACGAGCAGTACTTC.

The chain couples TRBV5-8 to TRBJ1-5; tentative D call: TRBD1 (5 bases). Germline values: CDR1 SGHTS, CDR2 YDEGEE. V lost 5 bases to trimming and J lost 2 bases, with 17 bases between them. CDR3 length: 16 amino acids. CDR3 region: CASSRRRGDGNQPQHF. The CDR3 DNA sequence: TGTGCCAGCAGTCGCCGGAGGGGAGACGGCAATCAGCCCCAGCATTTT.

The chain carries TRBV19 and TRBJ2-3, with TRBD2 matching 10 bases. Germline V gives CDR1 LNHDA, CDR2 SQIVND (reference sequence). V lost 1 base, J lost 0 bases, and 7 bases stayed unmatched. The length of the CDR3 is 18 residues. The CDR3 loop reads CASSIVYSGRWSTDTQYF. The CDR3 nucleotides read TGTGCCAGTAGTATAGTTTATAGCGGGAGGTGGAGCACAGATACGCAGTATTTT.

The V gene is TRBV7-2, the J gene TRBJ1-2; D is uncertain. CDR3 length: 13 amino acids. Germline V gene sequence: CDR1 SGHTA, CDR2 FQGNSA. Trimming cost V 3 bases and J 3 bases, with 8 bases left between them. The CDR3, as DNA: TGTGCCAGCAGCTTCACTCTTGACTATGGCTACACCTTC. Protein: CASSFTLDYGYTF.

This clone came up a few times. The chain links TRBV7-9 to TRBJ1-3; D is undetermined. The CDR3 has 12 amino acids. V was trimmed by 0 bases and J by 4 bases, leaving 1 base between them. Germline CDR1 SEHNR, CDR2 FQNEAQ (reference sequence). The CDR3 here is CASSLAGNTIYF. The CDR3 DNA reads TGTGCCAGCAGCTTAGCGGGAAACACCATATATTTT.

A word on this clone: An end of the junction differs from the germline gene, which may be a read error. The same CDR3 also results from other DNA sequences found in this sample. The V call is TRBV12-3 or TRBV12-4, the J call TRBJ2-7; D gene unclear. The CDR3 extends over 13 amino acids. This chain's CDR3 is CASSSSLGTEQYF. In DNA form, the CDR3 reads TGTGCCAGCAGTTCAAGTCTCGGCACGGAGCAGTATTTC.

The chain joins TRBV5-1 to TRBJ2-1; possibly TRBD1 or TRBD2 for D (5 bases each). Trimming stripped 4 bases from V and 0 bases from J, with 11 bases between. The V gene's germline CDR1 is SGHRS and CDR2 YFSETQ. The CDR3 is 15 amino acids. In DNA form, the CDR3 reads TGCGCCAGCAGCGATGGGACGAGCTCCTACAATGAGCAGTTCTTC. Translating it yields CASSDGTSSYNEQFF.

This rearrangement joins TRBV5-1 to TRBJ1-1; D is undetermined. V lost 4 bases to trimming and J lost 3 bases, with 10 bases between them. Germline-derived CDR1 and CDR2 are SGHRS and YFSETQ. CDR3 length: 13 amino acids. CDR3 sequence reads: CASSVDKDTEAFF. The CDR3 DNA follows: TGCGCCAGCAGCGTTGACAAGGACACTGAAGCTTTCTTT. The full variable domain, completed using reference TRBV5-1 and TRBJ1-1, is KAGVTQTPRYLIKTRGQQVTLSCSPISGHRSVSWYQQTPGQGLQFLFEYFSETQRNKGNFPGRFSGRQFSNSRSEMNVSTLELGDSALYLCASSVDKDTEAFFGQGTRLTVV.

This sequence joins TRBV7-3 and TRBJ1-3; D perhaps matches TRBD1 (5 bases). Looked up from germline, CDR1 is SGHTA and CDR2 is FQGTGA. The CDR3 extends over 15 amino acids. V was trimmed by 4 bases and J by 1 base, leaving 11 bases between them. This CDR3 is CASSSLGGSGNTIYF. CDR3 DNA sequence: TGTGCCAGCAGCTCCCTGGGGGGGTCTGGAAACACCATATATTTT.

The rearrangement links TRBV11-2 to TRBJ2-5, with D possibly TRBD2 on 5 matching bases. CDR1 and CDR2 from the germline V gene are SGHAT and FQNNGV. V was clipped by 5 bases and J by 4 bases, with 11 bases between them. The CDR3 sequence is 13 residues long. The CDR3 loop is CASSPWRVETQYF. Here the CDR3 DNA reads TGTGCCAGCAGCCCATGGCGGGTAGAGACCCAGTACTTC.

The J gene is TRBJ2-3, the V gene TRBV11-2, with D unresolved. Looked up from germline, CDR1 is SGHAT and CDR2 is FQNNGV. V was cut by 5 bases and J by 3 bases, with 6 bases left in between. The CDR3 length is 12 residues. The CDR3 DNA follows: TGTGCCAGCAGCCTCGTGACAGATACGCAGTATTTT. Amino acid sequence: CASSLVTDTQYF.

The chain employs TRBV5-4 and TRBJ1-1; D possibly corresponds to TRBD1 (6 bases). Per the germline V gene, CDR1 is SGHNT and CDR2 is YYREEE (reference sequence). V gave up 0 bases and J gave up 1 base, with 7 bases separating them. This CDR3 region has 14 residues. CDR3 nucleotide sequence: TGTGCCAGCAGCTTGGAGGGGGGGAACACTGAAGCTTTCTTT. Protein sequence: CASSLEGGNTEAFF.

This rearrangement joins TRBV27 to TRBJ2-3; D could derive from TRBD1 or TRBD2 (5 bases each). The length of the CDR3 is 15 residues. Trimming stripped 6 bases from V and 5 bases from J, with 18 bases between. The germline V gene encodes CDR1 MNHEY and CDR2 SMNVEV (reference sequence). The CDR3 reads CASSLRDGPGDTQYF. CDR3 coding DNA: TGTGCCAGCAGCCTCCGGGACGGACCCGGAGATACGCAGTATTTT.

CDR3 coding DNA: TGTGCCAGCAGTGACCCTAGACCCGGCTACACCTTC. This translates into CASSDPRPGYTF. The chain links TRBV6-4 to TRBJ1-2; no firm D call. Germline assignment: CDR1 MRHNA and CDR2 SNTAGT. Trimming left V 2 bases short and J 8 bases short, with 9 bases between. CDR3 length: 12 residues.

This chain links TRBV2 with TRBJ2-7; the D gene is possibly TRBD1 (5 bases). The V gene's germline CDR1 is SNHLY and CDR2 FYNNEI. The CDR3 spans 15 residues. With 0 bases removed from V and 1 base from J, the gap between germline ends came to 10 bases. In DNA form, the CDR3 reads TGTGCCAGCAGTGAAGCCAGTGGACATTCCTACGAGCAGTACTTC. Its translation: CASSEASGHSYEQYF.